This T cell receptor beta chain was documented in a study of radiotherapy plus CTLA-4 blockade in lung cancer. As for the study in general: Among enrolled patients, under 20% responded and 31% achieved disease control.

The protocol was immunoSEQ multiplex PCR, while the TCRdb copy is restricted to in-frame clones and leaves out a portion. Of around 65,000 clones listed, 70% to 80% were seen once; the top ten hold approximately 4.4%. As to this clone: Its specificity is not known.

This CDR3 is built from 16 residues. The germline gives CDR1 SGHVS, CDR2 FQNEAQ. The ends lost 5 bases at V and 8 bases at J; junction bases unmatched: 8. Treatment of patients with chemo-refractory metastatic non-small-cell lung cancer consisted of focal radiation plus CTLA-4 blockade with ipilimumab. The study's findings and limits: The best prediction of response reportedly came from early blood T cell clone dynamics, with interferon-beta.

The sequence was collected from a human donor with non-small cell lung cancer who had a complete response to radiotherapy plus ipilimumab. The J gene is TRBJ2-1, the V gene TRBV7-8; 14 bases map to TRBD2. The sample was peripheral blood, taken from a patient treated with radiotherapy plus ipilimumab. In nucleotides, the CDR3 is TGTGCCAGCAGCACAGGACTAGCGGGAGGTGGTGATGAGCAGTTCTTC. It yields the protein CASSTGLAGGGDEQFF. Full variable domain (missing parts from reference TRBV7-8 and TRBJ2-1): GAGVSQSPRYKVAKRGQDVALRCDPISGHVSLFWYQQALGQGPEFLTYFQNEAQLDKSGLPSDRFFAERPEGSVSTLKIQRTQQEDSAVYLCASSTGLAGGGDEQFFGPGTRLTVL.